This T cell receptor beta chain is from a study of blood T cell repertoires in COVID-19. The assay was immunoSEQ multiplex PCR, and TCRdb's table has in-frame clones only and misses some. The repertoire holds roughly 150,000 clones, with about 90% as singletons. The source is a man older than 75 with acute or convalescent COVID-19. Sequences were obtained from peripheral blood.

CDR3 sequence reads: CASRKGQGGYNEQFF. The CDR3 DNA is TGTGCCAGCAGAAAAGGACAGGGCGGGTACAATGAGCAGTTCTTC. The chain is built from TRBV7-2 and TRBJ2-1, with 8 bases identical to TRBD1. V lost 6 bases and J lost 4; bases outside the gene matches: 8. CDR3 length: 15 amino acids. Germline V gives CDR1 SGHTA, CDR2 FQGNSA.